What follows are 19 T cell receptor beta chains derived from one specimen sequenced in a study of blood T cell repertoires in COVID-19 (dated by TCRdb to about 2020). Preparation of the library involved the immunoSEQ multiplex PCR assay. Drawn from immuneACCESS, this table holds only the in-frame rearrangements with V and J called that TCRdb kept. Clones are partly lost; checked studies trace under half to an unresolved V gene and leave the rest unexplained. The sample table holds over 70,000 clones, of which 80% were seen once. About a tenth of the sample goes to the ten largest clones. Sequencing was carried out using peripheral blood. Receptors were obtained from a woman aged 70-85 years with acute or convalescent COVID-19.

The chain joins TRBV5-4 to TRBJ2-2, with 14 nucleotides matching TRBD2. CDR3 length: 18 amino acids. Germline values: CDR1 SGHNT, CDR2 YYREEE (reference sequence). J was trimmed by 4 bases and V by 1 base; bases with no gene match: 6. CDR3 sequence (DNA): TGTGCCAGCAGCTTGTTATCCGGGACTAGCGGGGGCACCGGGGAGCTGTTTTTT. It specifies CASSLLSGTSGGTGELFF.

The V and J genes are TRBV27 and TRBJ1-2; the match to TRBD1 covers 9 bases. Germline CDR1 is MNHEY and CDR2 is SMNVEV (reference sequence). This CDR3 comprises 14 residues. J gave up 6 bases and V 3 bases, and 5 bases lay outside the gene matches. The CDR3 DNA follows: TGTGCCAGCAGTTTTTTGGGACAGGGTCATGGCTACACCTTC. The encoded protein is CASSFLGQGHGYTF.

CDR3 nucleotides: TGTGCCAGCAGCGTCGGGGGAGGCAATCAGCCCCAGCATTTT. It yields the protein CASSVGGGNQPQHF. The V and J genes are TRBV9 and TRBJ1-5; maybe TRBD1 (5 bases). This CDR3 region has 14 residues. The germline V gene has CDR1 SGDLS and CDR2 YYNGEE. The V gene lost 2 bases and the J gene lost 2 bases, with 8 bases spanning the gap.

The chain has TRBV5-8 and TRBJ1-1, with TRBD1 identical over 9 bases. The CDR3 extends over 14 amino acids. Germline V lookup: CDR1 SGHTS, CDR2 YDEGEE. V dropped 1 base and J dropped 4; count of bases not matched to a gene: 2. The CDR3 loop is CASSLLTGGTEAFF. The CDR3 DNA follows: TGTGCCAGCAGCTTGCTGACAGGGGGCACTGAAGCTTTCTTT.

The count of this clone is one. The gene calls are TRBV15 and TRBJ1-3, with TRBD1 matching 10 bases. CDR3 length: 15 residues. Germline CDR1 reads LNHNV; CDR2 reads YYDKDF (reference sequence). V was pared by 5 bases and J by 4 bases, with 5 bases of the junction left unmatched. CDR3 sequence (DNA): TGTGCCACCAGCCGGGACAGGGGAACAGGAAACACCATATATTTT. It codes for CATSRDRGTGNTIYF. The whole variable domain, filled in from reference TRBV15 and TRBJ1-3, reads DAMVIQNPRYQVTQFGKPVTLSCSQTLNHNVMYWYQQKSSQAPKLLFHYYDKDFNNEADTPDNFQSRRPNTSFCFLDIRSPGLGDTAMYLCATSRDRGTGNTIYFGEGSWLTVV.

This chain joins TRBV29-1 and TRBJ1-1; 7 bases are shared with TRBD1. The V and J ends lost 7 bases and 2 bases, in that order; junction bases with no gene match: 7. Germline assignment: CDR1 SQVTM and CDR2 ANQGSEA. This CDR3 has 13 amino acids. As DNA, the CDR3 is TGCAGCGGGTACGGGACAGCCAACACTGAAGCTTTCTTT. Translating gives CSGYGTANTEAFF.

V gene TRBV20-1 combines with J gene TRBJ2-1, with 12 bases aligning to TRBD2. This CDR3 has 20 amino acids. The germline CDR1 and CDR2 sequences are DFQATT and SNEGSKA (reference sequence). After removal of 3 bases from V and 0 bases from J, the junction contained 15 bases not matched to a gene. The CDR3 protein is CSASGLVGLAGIISYNEQFF. DNA for the CDR3: TGCAGTGCTAGTGGGCTAGTTGGACTAGCGGGGATAATCTCCTACAATGAGCAGTTCTTC.

This clone occurred a few times. The rearrangement uses TRBV5-8 and TRBJ2-5; 10 positions agree with TRBD1. Germline values: CDR1 SGHTS, CDR2 YDEGEE. Unmatched junction bases numbered 13, after V lost 0 bases and J lost 5 bases. This CDR3 has 18 residues. DNA of the CDR3: TGTGCCAGCAGCTTGGCCTGGCCTTCGACAGGGGGCCTGGAGACCCAGTACTTC. Protein product: CASSLAWPSTGGLETQYF.

This chain uses TRBV12-3 or TRBV12-4 with TRBJ1-1; perhaps TRBD1 as D (5 bases). This CDR3 is 11 amino acids long. V was clipped by 8 bases and J by 8 bases, with 12 bases between them. The CDR3 nucleotides read TGTGCCAGCGTTGGGGCAGGGGAAGCTTTCTTT. This gives the protein CASVGAGEAFF.

The genes are TRBV6-5 and TRBJ1-1; possibly TRBD1 for D (6 bases). CDR3 length: 15 residues. The germline V and J ends were trimmed by 8 bases and 1 base, with 17 bases remaining between them. Germline CDR1 MNHEY, CDR2 SVGAGI. The CDR3: CASLPSGTKNTEAFF. The CDR3 coding sequence is TGTGCCAGCCTGCCCTCCGGGACAAAGAACACTGAAGCTTTCTTT.

The CDR3 nucleotides read TGTGCCAGCAGTGAGAGCGGCATATCCACAGATACGCAGTATTTT. Amino acid sequence: CASSESGISTDTQYF. The gene calls are TRBV2 and TRBJ2-3; TRBD2 is a possible D gene (5 bases). The CDR3 is 15 residues long. Germline CDR1 SNHLY, CDR2 FYNNEI. Trimming removed 3 bases from V and 2 bases from J, with 12 bases in between.

This rearrangement joins TRBV19 to TRBJ2-1; 10 bases line up with TRBD2. CDR1 LNHDA and CDR2 SQIVND come from the germline V gene (reference sequence). This CDR3 region has 16 residues. V lost 5 bases, J lost 8 bases, and 12 bases stayed unmatched. This chain's CDR3 is CASSPQGTSARYEQFF. CDR3 DNA sequence: TGTGCCAGTAGTCCTCAGGGGACTAGCGCCAGGTATGAGCAGTTCTTC. The whole variable domain, remainder taken from reference TRBV19 and TRBJ2-1, is DGGITQSPKYLFRKEGQNVTLSCEQNLNHDAMYWYRQDPGQGLRLIYYSQIVNDFQKGDIAEGYSVSREKKESFPLTVTSAQKNPTAFYLCASSPQGTSARYEQFFGPGTRLTVL.

The chain has TRBV2 and TRBJ2-7; the D is unclear. The length of the CDR3 is 11 residues. Trimming shortened V by 6 bases and J by 6 bases, and 9 bases separated the two germline ends. The germline V gene encodes CDR1 SNHLY and CDR2 FYNNEI. CDR3 amino acids: CASSPQIEQYF. DNA of the CDR3: TGTGCCAGCAGCCCCCAGATCGAGCAGTACTTC.

The chain is built from TRBV9 and TRBJ2-1; 8 positions match TRBD2. The CDR3 runs 13 residues. Trimming removed 6 bases from V and 6 bases from J; junction bases left unmatched: 5. The germline gives CDR1 SGDLS, CDR2 YYNGEE. In DNA, the CDR3 is TGTGCCAGCAACTATGGGACTAGCAATGAGCAGTTCTTC. It yields the protein CASNYGTSNEQFF. Looking up the rest from reference TRBV9 and TRBJ2-1 gives the full variable domain: DSGVTQTPKHLITATGQRVTLRCSPRSGDLSVYWYQQSLDQGLQFLIQYYNGEERAKGNILERFSAQQFPDLHSELNLSSLELGDSALYFCASNYGTSNEQFFGPGTRLTVL.

The V gene is TRBV7-9, the J gene TRBJ1-4, with D unresolved. The CDR3 spans 14 residues. Trimming removed 1 base at V and 5 bases at J, with 8 bases between. Germline CDR1 reads SEHNR; CDR2 reads FQNEAQ (reference sequence). CDR3 coding DNA: TGTGCCAGCAGCTTAGGAGGGAGAAATGAAAAACTGTTTTTT. Protein: CASSLGGRNEKLFF.

V is TRBV28 and J is TRBJ2-7; 7 bases line up with TRBD2. The J segment lost 7 bases and the V segment lost 2 bases, leaving 5 bases of the junction unmatched. Germline CDR1 is MDHEN and CDR2 is SYDVKM. The CDR3 runs 13 residues. The CDR3 loop reads CASSLLGEGEQYF. The CDR3 DNA is TGTGCCAGCAGTTTACTTGGGGAGGGGGAGCAGTACTTC.

The gene calls are TRBV29-1 and TRBJ2-7, with TRBD2 identical over 9 bases. With V trimmed by 7 bases and J by 2 bases, 3 bases remained unmatched. Germline CDR1 is SQVTM and CDR2 is ANQGSEA. This CDR3 is 12 amino acids long. In nucleotides, the CDR3 is TGCAGCGCCGCTAGCGGGGCCTACGAGCAGTACTTC. It codes for CSAASGAYEQYF.

This sequence joins TRBV27 and TRBJ2-7; TRBD1 might be the D (6 bases). V gave up 4 bases and J gave up 2 bases, with 9 bases separating them. The CDR3 runs to 13 residues. Germline values: CDR1 MNHEY, CDR2 SMNVEV (reference sequence). The CDR3 region is CASSYQGTYEQYF. CDR3 nucleotides: TGTGCCAGCAGTTATCAGGGGACCTACGAGCAGTACTTC.

The V call is TRBV3-1 (or the pseudogene TRBV3-2), the J call TRBJ1-4, with 7 bases fitting TRBD1. The CDR3 has 15 amino acids. Germline loops: CDR1 LGHDT, CDR2 YNNKEL (reference sequence). V lost 1 base to trimming and J lost 5 bases; unmatched junction nucleotides: 4. CDR3 sequence: CASSQGTGRNEKLFF. In DNA form, the CDR3 reads TGTGCCAGCAGCCAAGGGACAGGTAGAAATGAAAAACTGTTTTTT.